A single sample gave rise to the 28 T cell receptor beta chains below, sequenced in a study of T cell repertoires in ileal Crohn's disease. Clones were read by immunoSEQ multiplex PCR, and TCRdb kept only the in-frame ones, dropping some. The sample has more than 11,000 clones, 70% seen once. Sequenced input: ileal tissue. These receptors came from an adult with Crohn's disease.

This clone was seen only a few times. CDR3: CAISTSDRGGIQETQYF. The CDR3 DNA sequence: TGTGCCATCAGCACCTCCGACAGGGGAGGAATACAAGAGACCCAGTACTTC. This chain links TRBV10-3 with TRBJ2-5, with 8 bases matching TRBD1. Trimming took 6 bases from V and 2 from J; bases not matched to a gene: 14. The germline CDR1 and CDR2 sequences are ENHRY and SYGVKD. This CDR3 has 17 residues.

The chain recombines TRBV4-2 with TRBJ1-6; perhaps TRBD1 as D (5 bases). V was pared by 5 bases and J by 10 bases, with 18 bases between. The germline V gene has CDR1 LGHNA and CDR2 YNFKEQ. This CDR3 spans 15 amino acids. The CDR3 nucleotides are TGTGCCAGCAGCTCTCAGGGTCGTAGTGGGTCACCCCTCCACTTT. Its protein is CASSSQGRSGSPLHF.

The rearrangement joins TRBV18 to TRBJ2-1; D uncertain. V was cut by 3 bases and J by 6 bases, with 9 bases left in between. CDR1 KGHSH and CDR2 LQKENI come from the germline V gene. This CDR3 region has 13 residues. The CDR3 protein is CASSPGPLNEQFF. The CDR3 region has the DNA TGTGCCAGCTCACCCGGACCCCTCAATGAGCAGTTCTTC.

The gene calls are TRBV19 and TRBJ2-3, with D perhaps TRBD1 (5 bases). The CDR3 has 15 amino acids. The ends were cut back, 3 bases at V and 5 bases at J, with 15 bases in the middle. CDR1 LNHDA and CDR2 SQIVND come from the germline V gene (reference sequence). In DNA, the CDR3 is TGTGCCAGTAGTATGAAGGGGCAGTGGGTAGATACGCAGTATTTT. Translating gives CASSMKGQWVDTQYF.

This clone was seen a handful of times. The genes are TRBV15 and TRBJ2-1; 9 bases are shared with TRBD1. CDR1 is LNHNV, CDR2 YYDKDF, per germline (reference sequence). The ends lost 0 bases at V and 15 bases at J; junction bases unmatched: 6. The CDR3 is 13 amino acids. The CDR3, as DNA: TGTGCCACCAGCAGAGACTCGGACAGGGGAGTGTTCTTC. Protein sequence: CATSRDSDRGVFF.

CDR3 bases: TGTGCCTGGAGTGTAAACCTTCCCGGGGAAAAACTGTTTTTT. Translated, it gives CAWSVNLPGEKLFF. The rearrangement joins TRBV30 to TRBJ1-4; no firm D call. Germline values: CDR1 GTSNPN, CDR2 SVGIG (reference sequence). The CDR3 contains 14 residues. V lost 0 bases and J lost 8, with 13 bases in between.

The chain links TRBV7-8 to TRBJ2-3, with D tentatively TRBD1 or TRBD2 (5 bases each). V shed 2 bases and J shed 6 bases, with 15 bases lying between them. The germline V gene encodes CDR1 SGHVS and CDR2 FQNEAQ. This CDR3 is 15 amino acids long. CDR3 DNA: TGTGCCAGCAGCTTAATTCAGGGACCCGGGGATACGCAGTATTTT. Its protein is CASSLIQGPGDTQYF.

Only a few counts were recorded for this clone. The gene calls are TRBV20-1 and TRBJ1-2; tentative D call: TRBD1 (5 bases). The CDR3 loop spans 11 amino acids. Germline CDR1 is DFQATT and CDR2 is SNEGSKA (reference sequence). Trimming cost V 4 bases and J 6 bases, with 9 bases left between them. The CDR3 protein is CSAMGGNGYTF. CDR3 coding DNA: TGCAGTGCTATGGGGGGGAATGGCTACACCTTC.

This clone is categorized as large. The gene calls are TRBV6-1 and TRBJ1-2; a possible D gene is TRBD1 (6 bases). The CDR3 covers 12 residues. The germline V gene encodes CDR1 MNHNS and CDR2 SASEGT. V shed 2 bases and J shed 7 bases, with 8 bases lying between them. The CDR3 region has the DNA TGTGCCAGCAGTGAACAGGGGATTGGCTACACCTTC. Translation gives CASSEQGIGYTF.

This clone was seen only a few times. This rearrangement joins TRBV11-2 to TRBJ1-2; perhaps TRBD1 as D (5 bases). The CDR3 totals 14 residues. The ends were cut back, 3 bases at V and 4 bases at J, with 12 bases in the middle. CDR1 and CDR2 from the germline V gene are SGHAT and FQNNGV. CDR3: CASSLSDSLYGYTF. Written as DNA, the CDR3 is TGTGCCAGCAGCTTGTCCGACAGCCTCTATGGCTACACCTTC.

The chain is built from TRBV5-1 and TRBJ2-2; D possibly corresponds to TRBD2 (7 bases). The germline V gene encodes CDR1 SGHRS and CDR2 YFSETQ. This CDR3 is 16 amino acids long. V gave up 0 bases and J gave up 4 bases, with 13 bases separating them. The CDR3: CASSLVTGGPTGELFF. In DNA form, the CDR3 reads TGCGCCAGCAGCTTGGTGACGGGGGGCCCCACCGGGGAGCTGTTTTTT.

The table lists this clone with a few counts. The V and J genes are TRBV6-5 and TRBJ1-6; TRBD1 matches 8 bases. The CDR3 totals 13 residues. From germline, CDR1 is MNHEY and CDR2 SVGAGI. J lost 14 bases, V lost 6 bases, and 9 bases had no gene match. CDR3 region: CASSLTGERALHF. The CDR3 DNA sequence: TGTGCCAGCAGCTTGACAGGGGAGCGGGCCCTCCACTTT.

The chain links TRBV6-5 to TRBJ1-2; D unclear. The germline gives CDR1 MNHEY, CDR2 SVGAGI. V was shortened by 0 bases and J by 5 bases, with 7 bases between the two germline ends. The CDR3 runs 13 residues. The CDR3, as DNA: TGTGCCAGCAGTTACTCCGGAGAATATGGCTACACCTTC. As protein: CASSYSGEYGYTF.

V gene TRBV9 combines with J gene TRBJ2-5; D remains ambiguous. V lost 2 bases and J 2 bases, leaving 13 bases between the germline ends. The CDR3 spans 15 residues. CDR1 and CDR2 (germline): SGDLS, YYNGEE. In DNA, the CDR3 is TGTGCCAGCAGCGTTGGCGAGGTATGGCAAGAGACCCAGTACTTC. It yields the protein CASSVGEVWQETQYF.

This clone was detected a few times. The chain is built from TRBV5-1 and TRBJ1-1; possibly TRBD1 for D (5 bases). This CDR3 is built from 13 residues. The ends were cut back, 4 bases at V and 6 bases at J, with 13 bases in the middle. Per germline, CDR1 SGHRS and CDR2 YFSETQ. The CDR3 is CASSPQGNAEAFF. The CDR3 DNA follows: TGCGCCAGCAGCCCTCAGGGAAACGCTGAAGCTTTCTTT.

The V call is TRBV14, the J call TRBJ1-3; D might be TRBD1 (5 bases). Germline V gene sequence: CDR1 SGHDN, CDR2 FVKESK. Deletions cut 4 bases from V and 0 bases from J, with 10 bases between. CDR3 length: 15 amino acids. The CDR3 reads CASSLTVTSGNTIYF. CDR3 DNA: TGTGCCAGCAGCCTGACAGTTACCTCTGGAAACACCATATATTTT. Full variable domain (outside the CDR3, taken from reference TRBV14 and TRBJ1-3): EAGVTQFPSHSVIEKGQTVTLRCDPISGHDNLYWYRRVMGKEIKFLLHFVKESKQDESGMPNNRFLAERTGGTYSTLKVQPAELEDSGVYFCASSLTVTSGNTIYFGEGSWLTVV.

The V call is TRBV4-2, the J call TRBJ2-1; tentative D call: TRBD2 (7 bases). Germline-derived CDR1 and CDR2 are LGHNA and YNFKEQ. Trimming took off 0 bases at V and 10 bases at J, with 19 bases between the two ends. This CDR3 has 16 amino acids. Here the CDR3 DNA reads TGTGCCAGCAGCCAAGAGAGGGGGGGGATCTCCCCCGAGCAGTTCTTC. This codes for CASSQERGGISPEQFF.

This clone was counted only a few times. The rearrangement uses TRBV29-1 and TRBJ2-3; 7 bases align to TRBD2. Germline V gene data show CDR1 as SQVTM and CDR2 as ANQGSEA. The CDR3 runs 12 residues. The trim removed 6 bases at V and 6 bases at J, leaving 6 bases unmatched. CDR3 bases: TGCAGCGTCCGGGGGGAAGGGGATACGCAGTATTTT. This encodes CSVRGEGDTQYF.

This clone has a single count. The V and J genes are TRBV15 and TRBJ1-2, with D tentatively TRBD1 (6 bases). V lost 3 bases to trimming and J lost 5 bases, with 16 bases between them. Germline V gene sequence: CDR1 LNHNV, CDR2 YYDKDF (reference sequence). The CDR3 length is 15 residues. The CDR3 spells CATSRGLGGEYGYTF. The DNA of the CDR3 is TGTGCCACCAGCAGGGGACTAGGGGGGGAATATGGCTACACCTTC.

This chain joins TRBV5-1 and TRBJ1-4; D uncertain. The CDR3 is made up of 14 amino acids. V lost 4 bases to trimming and J lost 0 bases, with 7 bases between them. Germline-derived CDR1 and CDR2 are SGHRS and YFSETQ. In DNA form, the CDR3 reads TGCGCCAGCAGCCTATTAGCAACTAATGAAAAACTGTTTTTT. This encodes CASSLLATNEKLFF.

This clone was seen just once. The gene calls are TRBV30 and TRBJ1-1, with 7 bases matching TRBD1. This CDR3 comprises 12 residues. Germline CDR1 is GTSNPN and CDR2 is SVGIG (reference sequence). Trimming cost V 5 bases and J 4 bases; bases outside gene matches: 4. CDR3 residues: CAWARGGTEAFF. CDR3 bases: TGTGCCTGGGCCAGGGGGGGCACTGAAGCTTTCTTT.

The CDR3 protein is CASTGQGFYNEQFF. The CDR3 coding sequence is TGTGCCAGCACCGGACAGGGATTTTACAATGAGCAGTTCTTC. The rearrangement joins TRBV27 to TRBJ2-1; 8 nucleotides align to TRBD1. CDR3 size: 14 residues. Trimming at V came to 7 bases and at J to 4 bases, leaving 6 bases not matched to a gene. CDR1 is MNHEY and CDR2 is SMNVEV in the germline V gene (reference sequence).

The V and J genes are TRBV18 and TRBJ2-1, with D perhaps TRBD2 (6 bases). The CDR3 extends over 14 amino acids. Germline-derived CDR1 and CDR2 are KGHSH and LQKENI. V lost 3 bases, J lost 13 bases, and 19 bases lay in between. The CDR3 protein is CASSPTRDPPDQFF. As DNA, the CDR3 is TGTGCCAGCTCACCGACGCGGGACCCCCCGGACCAGTTCTTC.

On this clone: One junction end does not reproduce the germline sequence, and a read error may be involved. The genes are TRBV7-7 and TRBJ2-7, with D possibly matching TRBD2 (5 bases). Germline loops: CDR1 SSHAT, CDR2 FNYEAQ (reference sequence). CDR3 length: 15 amino acids. CDR3 region: CASSLKVGSSYEQYF. The CDR3 bases are TGTGCTAGCAGCTTGAAGGTGGGGAGCTCCTACGAGCAGTACTTC.

The chain carries TRBV28 and TRBJ1-5; D gene unclear. The V gene's germline CDR1 is MDHEN and CDR2 SYDVKM. Trimming pared 8 bases from V and 0 bases from J, leaving 14 bases between. This CDR3 has 15 residues. The CDR3 sequence: CASRPPDSSNQPQHF. CDR3 DNA sequence: TGTGCCAGCCGCCCCCCGGACTCTAGCAATCAGCCCCAGCATTTT.

This clone occurred once. The chain joins TRBV19 to TRBJ1-5; D is unclear. V was trimmed by 7 bases and J by 3 bases, leaving 7 bases between them. This CDR3 comprises 12 residues. In germline, CDR1 is LNHDA, CDR2 SQIVND (reference sequence). In DNA form, the CDR3 reads TGTGCCAGTACGGAGGTCAATCAGCCCCAGCATTTT. This encodes CASTEVNQPQHF.

By sample share, this clone is medium-sized. V usage is TRBV19 and J usage is TRBJ2-1, with 9 nucleotides matching TRBD1. V lost 6 bases to trimming and J lost 7 bases; unmatched junction nucleotides: 7. From germline, CDR1 is LNHDA and CDR2 SQIVND (reference sequence). This CDR3 contains 14 residues. CDR3 DNA: TGTGCCAGTAGGGGACAGGGTAGCGGGAATGAGCAGTTCTTC. Translating it yields CASRGQGSGNEQFF.

The genes are TRBV9 and TRBJ2-3, with 9 positions matching TRBD2. The V segment lost 1 base and the J segment 2 bases; nucleotides outside the gene matches: 2. Looked up from germline, CDR1 is SGDLS and CDR2 is YYNGEE. This CDR3 comprises 15 residues. CDR3 residues: CASSVSGGYTDTQYF. As DNA, the CDR3 is TGTGCCAGCAGCGTAAGCGGGGGGTACACAGATACGCAGTATTTT.